This record covers a single T cell receptor (beta chain). These data belong to a study of cytomegalovirus exposure and HLA in healthy donors. Turning to the study itself: Some 91 million unique TCRs from HLA-typed donors were held in an early release of data.

Primers: 60 Vbeta forward and 13 Jbeta reverse. Assay: immunoSEQ multiplex PCR; the TCRdb copy retains only in-frame clones and omits some. The table includes around 200,000 clones, 60% to 85% detected once. This clonotype was obtained from a man aged 40-49 years in good health and CMV-seronegative. Material: PBMCs.

This CDR3 reads CASSLQGRTYEQYF. The CDR3 region has the DNA TGTGCCAGCAGCTTACAGGGTCGGACCTACGAGCAGTACTTC. The J gene is TRBJ2-7, the V gene TRBV7-9; a possible D gene is TRBD1 (5 bases). This CDR3 region has 14 residues. Germline V CDR1 and CDR2: SEHNR, FQNEAQ (reference sequence). V was cut by 2 bases and J by 2 bases, with 10 bases left in between.